The 25 T cell receptor beta chains reported below all come from one sample, sequenced in a study of T cell changes during pregnancy in multiple sclerosis. TCRdb keeps only in-frame clones here, not all; method: immunoSEQ multiplex PCR. The table has around 97,000 clones, 92% seen once. Sequences were derived from peripheral blood, sampled after pregnancy. These TCRs come from a female donor with multiple sclerosis, enrolled in a pregnancy study.

CDR3 nucleotides: TGTGCCAGCAGCTCTCGACAGGGGGATCAGCCCCAGCATTTT. This encodes CASSSRQGDQPQHF. This chain links TRBV7-2 with TRBJ1-5; 9 bases fit TRBD1. Per the germline V gene, CDR1 is SGHTA and CDR2 is FQGNSA. This CDR3 is 14 amino acids long. Germline trimming cut 4 bases from V and 5 bases from J; bases unmatched to any gene: 3. The full variable domain, with the rest looked up from reference TRBV7-2 and TRBJ1-5, is GAGVSQSPSNKVTEKGKDVELRCDPISGHTALYWYRQSLGQGLEFLIYFQGNSAPDKSGLPSDRFSAERTGGSVSTLTIQRTQQEDSAVYLCASSSRQGDQPQHFGDGTRLSIL.

The V and J genes are TRBV6-6 and TRBJ2-7; perhaps TRBD2 as D (6 bases). The CDR3 has 16 amino acids. V lost 4 bases and J 4 bases, leaving 20 bases between the germline ends. In germline, CDR1 is MNHNY, CDR2 SVGAGI (reference sequence). CDR3 coding DNA: TGTGCCAGCAGTTCCCCGGGACTTCCCGGGGCTTACGAGCAGTACTTC. Amino acid sequence: CASSSPGLPGAYEQYF.

The chain carries TRBV7-2 and TRBJ2-2, with D unresolved. The V gene's germline CDR1 is SGHTA and CDR2 FQGNSA. V was pared by 2 bases and J by 7 bases, with 8 bases between. The CDR3 runs 13 residues. CDR3 nucleotides: TGTGCCAGCAGCTTACGGCGGAACGGGGAGCTGTTTTTT. Its translation: CASSLRRNGELFF.

In its sample, this clone was seen once. V and J are TRBV9 and TRBJ1-1, with TRBD1 matching over 8 bases. Per the germline V gene, CDR1 is SGDLS and CDR2 is YYNGEE. Trimming removed 8 bases from V and 7 bases from J; junction bases left unmatched: 13. The CDR3 loop spans 14 amino acids. The CDR3 nucleotides are TGTGCCAGTGGTCAACAGGGGGGGGCTGGTGAAGCTTTCTTT. Protein sequence: CASGQQGGAGEAFF.

The chain joins TRBV10-3 to TRBJ2-3; D unresolved. V was pared by 4 bases and J by 4 bases, with 6 bases between. CDR1 and CDR2 from the germline V gene are ENHRY and SYGVKD. This CDR3 has 12 amino acids. CDR3 region: CAISVSADTQYF. The CDR3 DNA reads TGTGCCATCAGTGTCTCTGCAGATACGCAGTATTTT.

The V and J genes are TRBV6-5 and TRBJ2-7, with a possible D match to TRBD2 (5 bases). Germline CDR1 and CDR2: MNHEY and SVGAGI. The V and J ends lost 8 bases and 5 bases respectively, with 13 bases between them. The CDR3 totals 12 residues. The CDR3 DNA reads as TGTGCCAGCCGGGGTCTGGGTCACGAGCAGTACTTC. Translation gives CASRGLGHEQYF.

V usage is TRBV11-3 and J usage is TRBJ2-7, with TRBD2 as a possible D gene (6 bases). This CDR3 has 14 residues. Deletions cut 6 bases from V and 6 bases from J, with 18 bases between. Germline V gene lookup returns CDR1 SGHNT and CDR2 YENEEA. The CDR3, as DNA: TGTGCCAGCAGTCTTGGACCGGGAGCTGGCGAGCAGTACTTC. Amino acids: CASSLGPGAGEQYF.

A few counts support this clone. The rearrangement links TRBV19 to TRBJ1-2; the D is unclear. Germline CDR1 and CDR2: LNHDA and SQIVND (reference sequence). The CDR3 runs 13 residues. The V and J ends lost 5 bases and 6 bases respectively, with 13 bases between them. The CDR3 nucleotides are TGTGCCAGTAGTTCTCGGTCTACGAATGGCTACACCTTC. Translated: CASSSRSTNGYTF.

The chain is built from TRBV19 and TRBJ1-5; D possibly corresponds to TRBD1 (5 bases). The V gene's germline CDR1 is LNHDA and CDR2 SQIVND (reference sequence). The germline V and J ends were trimmed by 3 bases and 3 bases, with 9 bases remaining between them. The CDR3 is 14 residues long. CDR3 nucleotides: TGTGCCAGTAGTATTGGACATCTCAATCAGCCCCAGCATTTT. Encoded protein: CASSIGHLNQPQHF.

The rearrangement joins TRBV7-9 to TRBJ2-5; no clear D. CDR3 size: 13 residues. Trimming took off 1 base at V and 5 bases at J, with 8 bases between the two ends. Germline CDR1 SEHNR, CDR2 FQNEAQ (reference sequence). CDR3 nucleotide sequence: TGTGCCAGCAGCTTAGGGCTTCGTGAGACCCAGTACTTC. Protein: CASSLGLRETQYF. Full variable domain (outside the CDR3, taken from reference TRBV7-9 and TRBJ2-5): DTGVSQNPRHKITKRGQNVTFRCDPISEHNRLYWYRQTLGQGPEFLTYFQNEAQLEKSRLLSDRFSAERPKGSFSTLEIQRTEQGDSAMYLCASSLGLRETQYFGPGTRLLVL.

DNA for the CDR3: TGTGCCAGCAGCCTTGGACAGGATAGAGAAAAACTGTTTTTT. Amino acids: CASSLGQDREKLFF. The rearrangement uses TRBV5-5 and TRBJ1-4, with TRBD1 matching 7 bases. V shed 4 bases and J 8 bases; nucleotides not matched to a gene: 8. This CDR3 contains 14 residues. The germline V gene encodes CDR1 SGHKS and CDR2 YYEKEE (reference sequence).

The rearrangement links TRBV25-1 to TRBJ2-5; 8 nucleotides line up with TRBD2. J gave up 5 bases and V 5 bases, and 7 bases lay outside the gene matches. There are 14 residues in the CDR3. Per the germline V gene, CDR1 is MGHDK and CDR2 is SYGVNS. CDR3: CASSIGGGGETQYF. The CDR3 DNA sequence: TGTGCCAGCAGTATTGGGGGCGGGGGGGAGACCCAGTACTTC.

The rearrangement joins TRBV5-8 to TRBJ1-5, with TRBD1 identical over 8 bases. The CDR3 is made up of 15 amino acids. Germline values: CDR1 SGHTS, CDR2 YDEGEE. V shed 5 bases and J 2 bases; nucleotides not matched to a gene: 6. CDR3 DNA: TGTGCCAGCAGACCCCCGGGACAGGGCAATCAGCCCCAGCATTTT. Protein: CASRPPGQGNQPQHF. The full variable domain, its missing parts supplied by reference TRBV5-8 and TRBJ1-5, is EAGVTQSPTHLIKTRGQQATLRCSPISGHTSVYWYQQALGLGLQFLLWYDEGEERNRGNFPPRFSGRQFPNYSSELNVNALELEDSALYLCASRPPGQGNQPQHFGDGTRLSIL.

The count of this clone is one. The chain joins TRBV4-3 to TRBJ1-1, with TRBD1 matching 11 bases. From germline, CDR1 is LGHNA and CDR2 YSLEER. The trim removed 2 bases at V and 7 bases at J, leaving 6 bases unmatched. This CDR3 comprises 15 residues. CDR3 sequence reads: CASSQFSGTGGEAFF. DNA for the CDR3: TGCGCCAGCAGCCAATTTTCCGGGACAGGGGGTGAAGCTTTCTTT.

The V call is TRBV5-1, the J call TRBJ1-4, with no clear D. CDR1 and CDR2 (germline): SGHRS, YFSETQ. The V end was cut by 0 bases, the J end by 8 bases, with 11 bases between. This CDR3 region has 14 residues. The CDR3 spells CASSLGNLGEKLFF. As DNA, the CDR3 is TGCGCCAGCAGCTTGGGTAACCTAGGCGAAAAACTGTTTTTT.

The rearrangement links TRBV19 to TRBJ2-1, with D perhaps TRBD2 (7 bases). The CDR3 has 14 residues. Trimming stripped 5 bases from V and 5 bases from J, with 13 bases between. Germline lookup yields CDR1 LNHDA and CDR2 SQIVND (reference sequence). The CDR3 sequence: CASSPGRGHNEQFF. The CDR3 DNA follows: TGTGCCAGTAGTCCCGGGCGGGGGCACAATGAGCAGTTCTTC.

J is TRBJ1-2 and V is TRBV18; maybe TRBD1 (5 bases). CDR3 length: 14 amino acids. Germline CDR1 reads KGHSH; CDR2 reads LQKENI. Trimming stripped 3 bases from V and 4 bases from J, with 12 bases between. The CDR3 sequence: CASSPPGGPYGYTF. CDR3 bases: TGTGCCAGCTCACCCCCGGGGGGTCCCTATGGCTACACCTTC.

The V gene is TRBV11-3, the J gene TRBJ2-7; TRBD2 is a possible D gene (6 bases). Deletions cut 4 bases from V and 5 bases from J, with 12 bases between. The CDR3 runs 13 residues. The germline CDR1 and CDR2 sequences are SGHNT and YENEEA. In DNA, the CDR3 is TGTGCCAGCAGCTCCCTAGGAGGGGACGAGCAGTACTTC. Its protein is CASSSLGGDEQYF. Drawing the rest from reference TRBV11-3 and TRBJ2-7, the complete variable domain is EAGVVQSPRYKIIEKKQPVAFWCNPISGHNTLYWYLQNLGQGPELLIRYENEEAVDDSQLPKDRFSAERLKGVDSTLKIQPAELGDSAVYLCASSSLGGDEQYFGPGTRLTVT.

The gene calls are TRBV2 and TRBJ1-5; D unresolved. CDR3 length equals 13 residues. Trimming pared 6 bases from V and 0 bases from J, leaving 6 bases between. Germline V gene lookup returns CDR1 SNHLY and CDR2 FYNNEI. DNA for the CDR3: TGTGCCAGCAGACAGTATAGCAATCAGCCCCAGCATTTT. Translation: CASRQYSNQPQHF.

V is TRBV10-1 and J is TRBJ2-1; 10 bases agree with TRBD2. In germline, CDR1 is WNHNN, CDR2 SYGVQD (reference sequence). Trimming cost V 0 bases and J 9 bases; bases outside gene matches: 14. The CDR3 sequence is 18 residues long. CDR3 sequence: CASSESEGASGRRSEQFF. The CDR3 DNA is TGCGCCAGCAGTGAGTCGGAGGGGGCTAGCGGGAGACGGAGTGAGCAGTTCTTC.

The chain uses TRBV25-1 and TRBJ1-1, with D maybe TRBD1 (5 bases). Between the trimmed V and J ends, which lost 0 bases and 9 bases, there was a span of 17 bases. The germline CDR1 and CDR2 sequences are MGHDK and SYGVNS. The CDR3 loop spans 15 amino acids. The CDR3 is CASSEYMGGAEQAFF. CDR3 DNA sequence: TGTGCCAGCAGTGAATATATGGGAGGGGCCGAACAAGCTTTCTTT. Using reference TRBV25-1 and TRBJ1-1 for the parts outside the CDR3, the full variable domain is EADIYQTPRYLVIGTGKKITLECSQTMGHDKMYWYQQDPGMELHLIHYSYGVNSTEKGDLSSESTVSRIRTEHFPLTLESARPSHTSQYLCASSEYMGGAEQAFFGQGTRLTVV.

The chain joins TRBV7-2 to TRBJ1-5, with 9 nucleotides matching TRBD1. Germline V gene lookup returns CDR1 SGHTA and CDR2 FQGNSA. The CDR3 length is 14 residues. J gave up 7 bases and V 5 bases, and 6 bases lay outside the gene matches. CDR3: CASSRDREGQPQHF. CDR3 in DNA: TGTGCCAGCAGCCGGGACAGGGAGGGGCAGCCCCAGCATTTT. The full variable domain, rest sourced from reference TRBV7-2 and TRBJ1-5, is GAGVSQSPSNKVTEKGKDVELRCDPISGHTALYWYRQSLGQGLEFLIYFQGNSAPDKSGLPSDRFSAERTGGSVSTLTIQRTQQEDSAVYLCASSRDREGQPQHFGDGTRLSIL.

This rearrangement joins TRBV10-2 to TRBJ2-3; 10 bases match TRBD2. The V and J ends lost 7 bases and 1 base, in that order; junction bases with no gene match: 2. CDR1 and CDR2 (germline): WSHSY, SAAADI. The CDR3 covers 14 residues. For the CDR3, the DNA is TGCGCCAGCAACCTAGCGGGAGGCACAGATACGCAGTATTTT. Amino acids: CASNLAGGTDTQYF.

This clone was counted between two and nine times. The genes are TRBV9 and TRBJ1-1, with a possible D match to TRBD1 (6 bases). The V gene's germline CDR1 is SGDLS and CDR2 YYNGEE. The CDR3 extends over 15 amino acids. V was pared by 4 bases and J by 5 bases, with 18 bases between. The CDR3 sequence: CASSPHTGIRTEAFF. The CDR3 nucleotides read TGTGCCAGCAGCCCCCACACAGGGATCAGGACTGAAGCTTTCTTT. Complete variable domain (other parts from reference TRBV9 and TRBJ1-1): DSGVTQTPKHLITATGQRVTLRCSPRSGDLSVYWYQQSLDQGLQFLIQYYNGEERAKGNILERFSAQQFPDLHSELNLSSLELGDSALYFCASSPHTGIRTEAFFGQGTRLTVV.

The rearrangement links TRBV30 to TRBJ2-3, with a possible D match to TRBD2 (7 bases). CDR1 is GTSNPN and CDR2 is SVGIG in the germline V gene (reference sequence). This CDR3 has 13 amino acids. Trimming cost V 2 bases and J 4 bases, with 10 bases left between them. CDR3 loop: CAWSHGGPDTQYF. As DNA, the CDR3 is TGTGCCTGGAGTCACGGGGGGCCAGATACGCAGTATTTT.